This TCR beta chain was recovered during a study of blood T cell repertoires in COVID-19. Study as a whole: Sources were T cells, B-cell-depleted T cells, or PBMCs; the material itself was cDNA or gDNA.

Enrollees, about 18 to 89 years old, lived in 24 US areas. Participant reports of clinical history set cohort assignment. Deletions cut 3 bases from V and 0 bases from J, with 11 bases between. There are 15 residues in the CDR3. Per the germline V gene, CDR1 is KGHSH and CDR2 is LQKENI. Per the original methods: Nucleated cell number was recorded as an estimate derived from reference gene primer amplification. Libraries were prepared by immunoSEQ multiplex PCR; TCRdb keeps only in-frame clonotypes and omits some of them. V and J calls and clone size are given by that table; D and trimming were obtained from the DNA. The table shows hundreds of thousands of clones, with roughly nine tenths occurring only once.

The TCR was taken from a man aged 25-45 years who had recovered from COVID-19. Sequencing input: PBMCs or T cells enriched from blood (not recorded which). The chain is built from TRBV18 and TRBJ2-5; the D is unclear. The CDR3 loop reads CASSPGARYQETQYF. The DNA for the CDR3 is TGTGCCAGCTCACCGGGCGCAAGGTACCAAGAGACCCAGTACTTC.